This passage covers 2 T cell receptor beta chains from one sample sequenced in a study of cytomegalovirus exposure and HLA in healthy donors. The repertoire was sequenced with immunoSEQ multiplex PCR; TCRdb's copy has only in-frame clones and lacks some. In the table there are tens of thousands of clones, approximately 84% of which are singletons. The specimen sequenced was PBMCs. The receptors were gathered from a young woman in good health and CMV-seropositive.

The V and J genes are TRBV7-2 and TRBJ2-4; 12 positions agree with TRBD2. The CDR3 loop spans 16 amino acids. V lost 1 base to trimming and J lost 6 bases; unmatched junction nucleotides: 4. From germline, CDR1 is SGHTA and CDR2 FQGNSA. CDR3 residues: CASSLGSSGGGNIQYF. CDR3 DNA: TGTGCCAGCAGCTTAGGATCTAGCGGGGGGGGAAACATTCAGTACTTC.

This chain links TRBV18 with TRBJ2-5; D gene uncertain. V shed 6 bases and J shed 1 base, with 12 bases lying between them. The CDR3 covers 14 residues. The germline gives CDR1 KGHSH, CDR2 LQKENI. The CDR3 bases are TGTGCCAGCTCTCCCCCCTCCCCCCAAGAGACCCAGTACTTC. Encoded protein: CASSPPSPQETQYF.